Following are 16 T cell receptor beta chains from one sample sequenced in a study of T-cell reconstitution after alpha-beta-depleted transplantation in children. Preparation of the TCRbeta library was carried out with unique molecular identifiers. Using its own MiXCR run on the PCR reads, TCRdb lists one record per CDR3 protein. The repertoire holds some 100,000 distinct CDR3 sequences, with around 15% as singletons. Source: PBMCs, mostly from graft donor cells, taken 180 days after TCRalphabeta/CD19-depleted stem cell transplant. All receptors come from a male patient between 2 and 15 years old who had a stem cell transplant for acute lymphoblastic leukemia, so the T cells may come from the graft donor.

This clonotype came up a few times. The chain joins TRBV20-1 to TRBJ2-7; 7 bases match TRBD1. The J segment lost 5 bases and the V segment lost 5 bases, leaving 9 bases of the junction unmatched. The germline V gene encodes CDR1 DFQATT and CDR2 SNEGSKA (reference sequence). The CDR3 is 13 amino acids. The CDR3 nucleotides are TGCAGTGCTCGGGACAGCCATTTCCACGAGCAGTACTTC. This encodes CSARDSHFHEQYF.

This chain joins TRBV30 and TRBJ2-5; D perhaps matches TRBD1 (7 bases). V was pared by 5 bases and J by 3 bases, with 19 bases between. The CDR3 runs to 15 residues. Germline V lookup: CDR1 GTSNPN, CDR2 SVGIG (reference sequence). The CDR3 coding sequence is TGTGCCTGGGGTCCTTCCGCAGGGGGGAAAGAGACCCAGTACTTC. Translated: CAWGPSAGGKETQYF.

The chain carries TRBV7-2 and TRBJ2-5, with D hard to call. V lost 4 bases, J lost 0 bases, and 15 bases lay in between. CDR3 length: 16 residues. CDR1 and CDR2 from the germline V gene are SGHTA and FQGNSA. The CDR3 here is CASSSVGSHHQETQYF. The CDR3, as DNA: TGTGCCAGCAGCTCAGTAGGGTCCCACCACCAAGAGACCCAGTACTTC.

V usage is TRBV7-2 and J usage is TRBJ2-7; D gene unclear. Trimming shortened V by 4 bases and J by 4 bases, and 5 bases separated the two germline ends. The CDR3 loop spans 11 amino acids. Germline V gene lookup returns CDR1 SGHTA and CDR2 FQGNSA. The CDR3 is CASSSMYEQYF. CDR3 DNA sequence: TGTGCCAGCAGCTCCATGTACGAGCAGTACTTC. The entire variable domain, with the rest obtained from reference TRBV7-2 and TRBJ2-7, is as follows: GAGVSQSPSNKVTEKGKDVELRCDPISGHTALYWYRQSLGQGLEFLIYFQGNSAPDKSGLPSDRFSAERTGGSVSTLTIQRTQQEDSAVYLCASSSMYEQYFGPGTRLTVT.

With respect to this clonotype: A much larger clone is a single base away; this may be a read error. The chain is built from TRBV29-1 and TRBJ2-5, with D possibly TRBD2 on 5 matching bases. The germline V gene has CDR1 SQVTM and CDR2 ANQGSEA. Trimming pared 2 bases from V and 7 bases from J, leaving 17 bases between. The CDR3 extends over 14 amino acids. The CDR3 DNA sequence: TGCAGCGTTGAACAACAAATCGGTGGAGGGACCCAGTACTTC. This translates into CSVEQQIGGGTQYF.

This clonotype was counted at least ten times. The chain employs TRBV6-2 or TRBV6-3 and TRBJ2-7, with 9 bases identical to TRBD2. Germline V gene lookup returns CDR1 MNHEY and CDR2 SVGEGT. The CDR3 runs 17 residues. Germline trimming cut 5 bases from V and 7 bases from J; bases unmatched to any gene: 18. The DNA for the CDR3 is TGTGCCAGCAGTAACCGACGAGCTTTGCTAGCGGGGTTTGAGCAGTACTTC. Encoded protein: CASSNRRALLAGFEQYF.

This clonotype appeared a few times. This chain connects TRBV5-1 to TRBJ2-2; D is unresolved. Germline CDR1 and CDR2: SGHRS and YFSETQ. Trimming removed 0 bases at V and 4 bases at J, with 10 bases between. There are 15 residues in the CDR3. CDR3 region: CASSLVAGSTGELFF. CDR3 nucleotide sequence: TGCGCCAGCAGCTTGGTCGCAGGATCCACCGGGGAGCTGTTTTTT. The entire variable domain, with the rest obtained from reference TRBV5-1 and TRBJ2-2, is as follows: KAGVTQTPRYLIKTRGQQVTLSCSPISGHRSVSWYQQTPGQGLQFLFEYFSETQRNKGNFPGRFSGRQFSNSRSEMNVSTLELGDSALYLCASSLVAGSTGELFFGEGSRLTVL.

This chain joins TRBV7-2 and TRBJ2-2; maybe TRBD1 (6 bases). V was shortened by 3 bases and J by 6 bases, with 14 bases between the two germline ends. Germline lookup yields CDR1 SGHTA and CDR2 FQGNSA. The length of the CDR3 is 15 residues. For the CDR3, the DNA is TGTGCCAGCAGCTTGGGGGCAGGGTCACCCGGGGAGCTGTTTTTT. Residues: CASSLGAGSPGELFF.

This clonotype was counted ten times or more. V and J are TRBV20-1 and TRBJ1-2; no firm D call. The CDR3 has 13 residues. Trimming left V 3 bases short and J 4 bases short, with 12 bases between. Germline V gene lookup returns CDR1 DFQATT and CDR2 SNEGSKA (reference sequence). CDR3 loop: CSASIVSGYGYTF. The DNA for the CDR3 is TGCAGTGCTAGTATTGTAAGTGGCTATGGCTACACCTTC.

J is TRBJ2-3 and V is TRBV5-1; TRBD1 aligns across 9 bases. Per germline, CDR1 SGHRS and CDR2 YFSETQ. The CDR3 runs 15 residues. Trimming cost V 2 bases and J 2 bases; bases outside gene matches: 3. DNA of the CDR3: TGCGCCAGCAGCTTTAGGACAGGGGACACAGATACGCAGTATTTT. The encoded protein is CASSFRTGDTDTQYF.

This chain uses TRBV20-1 with TRBJ1-5; TRBD1 aligns across 10 bases. CDR3 length: 11 residues. In germline, CDR1 is DFQATT, CDR2 SNEGSKA (reference sequence). The CDR3 sequence is CSRDRGEPQHF. The CDR3 nucleotides read TGCAGCCGGGACAGGGGTGAGCCCCAGCATTTT.

This chain links TRBV7-2 with TRBJ2-5; TRBD2 agrees at 10 bases. Germline V gives CDR1 SGHTA, CDR2 FQGNSA. The length of the CDR3 is 15 residues. J gave up 5 bases and V 5 bases, and 8 bases lay outside the gene matches. DNA of the CDR3: TGTGCCAGCAGCGCCGAGCGGGGGGGATGGGAGACCCAGTACTTC. This translates into CASSAERGGWETQYF. The entire variable domain, with the rest obtained from reference TRBV7-2 and TRBJ2-5, is as follows: GAGVSQSPSNKVTEKGKDVELRCDPISGHTALYWYRQSLGQGLEFLIYFQGNSAPDKSGLPSDRFSAERTGGSVSTLTIQRTQQEDSAVYLCASSAERGGWETQYFGPGTRLLVL.

The chain has TRBV12-3 or TRBV12-4 and TRBJ2-1; 7 bases are shared with TRBD2. The CDR3 totals 15 residues. V shed 7 bases, J shed 6 bases, and the junction held 12 bases outside the gene matches. CDR3 residues: CASTPFAGVFNEQFF. The CDR3 DNA reads as TGTGCCAGCACCCCCTTTGCGGGGGTATTCAATGAGCAGTTCTTC.

The chain uses TRBV5-1 and TRBJ2-3; 8 nucleotides match TRBD1. The CDR3 spans 15 residues. Germline loops: CDR1 SGHRS, CDR2 YFSETQ. V was pared by 0 bases and J by 5 bases, with 5 bases of the junction left unmatched. The CDR3 nucleotides read TGCGCCAGCAGCTTGGGACAGGGGTTGAAAGATACGCAGTATTTT. This gives the protein CASSLGQGLKDTQYF.

This clonotype has only a few counts. The V call is TRBV6-1, the J call TRBJ1-1; D is unclear. Germline V gives CDR1 MNHNS, CDR2 SASEGT. Trimming stripped 8 bases from V and 0 bases from J, with 10 bases between. The CDR3 consists of 13 residues. For the CDR3, the DNA is TGTGCCAGCCGCCTCCTTATGAACACTGAAGCTTTCTTT. It codes for CASRLLMNTEAFF.

This clonotype was picked up many times. V and J are TRBV10-3 and TRBJ1-3; TRBD1 aligns across 7 bases. The CDR3 runs to 18 residues. Losses at the gene ends were 0 bases for V and 0 bases for J; bases not matched to a gene: 8. Germline V gene data show CDR1 as ENHRY and CDR2 as SYGVKD. For the CDR3, the DNA is TGTGCCATCAGTGAGTCGAACAGGGGACAAACCTCTGGAAACACCATATATTTT. This codes for CAISESNRGQTSGNTIYF.